This T cell receptor beta chain was captured by sequencing in a study of vaccination effects on CD4 cells after COVID-19. Regarding the study as a whole: Clones induced by infection and by vaccine showed marked clonal contraction late after vaccination. In vaccinees who were healthy, merely 1 out of 255 vaccine-induced clones cross-reacted with common cold coronaviruses.

The CDR3 loop spans 11 amino acids. V was trimmed by 3 bases and J by 1 base, leaving 0 bases between them. On this clone: What it recognizes is unknown.

In the ViraFEST assay, antigen-specific CD4+ clonotypes were identified by expansion after peptide-pool stimulation. Culture lasted roughly 9 days before CD4+ T cell isolation. The vaccine given was either BNT162b2 or mRNA-1273, in two doses. IL-2 at approximately 10 IU/ml and peptides at about 10 ug/ml were added to cultured PBMC, more than 1.5 million per well. On day 3 and again on day 7, half the medium was replaced with IL-2 medium. Repertoires were generated with immunoSEQ multiplex PCR, while TCRdb's copy carries only in-frame clones and drops some. The sample has around 16,000 clones; about 70% are singletons.

The sample in question was CD4+ T cells from PBMCs cultured with SARS-CoV-2 spike peptides, obtained after COVID-19 vaccination. The chain links TRBV12-3 or TRBV12-4 to TRBJ2-5, with D uncertain. The receptor's source is a human donor who received a COVID-19 vaccine. DNA for the CDR3: TGTGCCAGCAGTTTCCAAGAGACCCAGTACTTC. Amino acid sequence: CASSFQETQYF.